This TCR beta chain originates from a study of response to subunit inactivated influenza vaccine. Findings and limits, study-wide: Few new T cells, the authors suggested, are recruited by each seasonal influenza vaccination.

For this clonotype: Its cognate antigen is unknown.

TCRdb fed the RT-PCR reads into MiXCR, producing one record per CDR3 protein. The table lists 800,000 to 1,000,000 distinct CDR3 sequences, less than 25% of them singletons, with roughly a tenth in the top ten. Trimming left V 7 bases short and J 5 bases short, with 19 bases between. Looked up from germline, CDR1 is KGHDR and CDR2 is SFDVKD. This CDR3 region has 15 residues. The V call is TRBV24-1, the J call TRBJ1-1; D is possibly TRBD1 (5 bases). The clonotype was recovered from a man over 45 who received an inactivated influenza vaccine. The input for sequencing was PBMCs from blood, taken approximately 5 days after vaccination. The CDR3 nucleotides are TGTGCCACCAGACTGTACCTGGGGGGGGTGACTGAAGCTTTCTTT. Amino acid sequence: CATRLYLGGVTEAFF.